This T cell receptor beta chain stems from a study of blood T cells in healthy people across ages. General study results and limits: Roughly linear age-related decline in beta diversity appeared, significant by age about 40.

The second PCR ran roughly 7 to 12 cycles with a sample-barcoded 5' primer and J-beta primers. TCRdb itself ran the 5' RACE reads through MiXCR, one entry per CDR3 protein. The data contain 1.5 million or so distinct CDR3 sequences, 42% of them singletons. Concerning this clonotype: Its target is unknown.

V was shortened by 6 bases and J by 8 bases, with 17 bases between the two germline ends. There are 14 residues in the CDR3. The chain has TRBV12-3 or TRBV12-4 and TRBJ2-1; D might be TRBD2 (6 bases). Sequenced sample: blood. This TCR came from a young woman in good health. The CDR3 loop is CASSPLTRGYEQFF. The CDR3 nucleotides are TGTGCCAGCAGCCCCCTGACTCGGGGGTATGAGCAGTTCTTC.